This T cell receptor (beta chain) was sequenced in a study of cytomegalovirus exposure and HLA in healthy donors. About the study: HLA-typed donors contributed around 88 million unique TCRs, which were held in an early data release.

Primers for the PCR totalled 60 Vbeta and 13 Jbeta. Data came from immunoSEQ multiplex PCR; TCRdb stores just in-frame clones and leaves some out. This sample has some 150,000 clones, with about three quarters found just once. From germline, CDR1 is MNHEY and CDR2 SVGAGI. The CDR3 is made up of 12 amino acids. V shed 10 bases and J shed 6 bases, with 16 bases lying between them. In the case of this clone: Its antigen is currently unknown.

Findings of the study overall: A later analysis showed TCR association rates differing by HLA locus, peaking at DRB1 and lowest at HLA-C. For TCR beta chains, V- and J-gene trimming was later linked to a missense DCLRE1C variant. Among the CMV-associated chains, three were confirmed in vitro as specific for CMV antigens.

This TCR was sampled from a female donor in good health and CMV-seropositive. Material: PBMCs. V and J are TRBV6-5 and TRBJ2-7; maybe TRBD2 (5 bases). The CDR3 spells CAILGLSGEQYF. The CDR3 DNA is TGTGCCATCCTCGGACTCAGCGGCGAGCAGTACTTC.